What follows are 28 T cell receptor beta chains derived from one specimen sequenced in a study of blood T cell repertoires in COVID-19. Profiled with immunoSEQ multiplex PCR; TCRdb holds only in-frame clones, not every one. Found here are fewer than 350,000 clones, roughly nine tenths of them singletons; the top ten hold under 7%. The material sequenced was PBMCs or T cells enriched from blood (not recorded which). The receptor source for this set is a woman aged 35 to 49 who had recovered from COVID-19.

As to this clone: At the DNA level, this CDR3 is encoded by other sequences in the same sample as well. V gene TRBV28 combines with J gene TRBJ1-2; 9 bases agree with TRBD1. This CDR3 has 13 residues. Germline CDR1 is MDHEN and CDR2 is SYDVKM. Trimming took 3 bases from V and 6 from J; bases not matched to a gene: 2. The CDR3 DNA follows: TGTGCCAGCAGTTTGGACAGGGGCCATGGCTACACCTTC. Protein product: CASSLDRGHGYTF.

This clone has just a few counts. The chain carries TRBV7-9 and TRBJ1-1, with D perhaps TRBD1 (5 bases). This CDR3 is built from 15 residues. Germline values: CDR1 SEHNR, CDR2 FQNEAQ (reference sequence). The V end was cut by 4 bases, the J end by 3 bases, with 15 bases between. The CDR3 is CASSSESRADTEAFF. DNA of the CDR3: TGTGCCAGCAGCTCCGAGAGCAGGGCTGACACTGAAGCTTTCTTT.

The chain carries TRBV6-1 and TRBJ2-7, with 7 bases identical to TRBD2. Germline V gene data show CDR1 as MNHNS and CDR2 as SASEGT. The J segment lost 2 bases and the V segment lost 2 bases, leaving 6 bases of the junction unmatched. This CDR3 has 15 residues. CDR3 sequence (DNA): TGTGCCAGCAGTGAACGAGGCGGGGGTCCCTACGAGCAGTACTTC. It is translated as CASSERGGGPYEQYF.

This sequence joins TRBV28 and TRBJ2-1, with TRBD2 matching over 8 bases. The V gene end was trimmed by 3 bases and the J gene end by 8 bases; junction bases not matched to a gene: 9. This CDR3 spans 15 amino acids. Looked up from germline, CDR1 is MDHEN and CDR2 is SYDVKM. The CDR3 is CASSFLLAGAYEQFF. CDR3 in DNA: TGTGCCAGCAGTTTCCTGCTAGCGGGTGCGTATGAGCAGTTCTTC.

On this clone: This specimen includes other DNA sequences encoding the same CDR3. The chain employs TRBV7-9 and TRBJ2-1, with 11 bases fitting TRBD2. The CDR3 totals 16 residues. Per the germline V gene, CDR1 is SEHNR and CDR2 is FQNEAQ (reference sequence). V was pared by 1 base and J by 3 bases, with 2 bases of the junction left unmatched. CDR3 in DNA: TGTGCCAGCAGCTTAGGGACTAGCGGGTTCTACAATGAGCAGTTCTTC. This encodes CASSLGTSGFYNEQFF.

This sequence joins TRBV5-5 and TRBJ2-3; D unresolved. Trimming took 3 bases from V and 2 from J, leaving 7 bases between them. The CDR3 runs 13 residues. CDR1 and CDR2 from the germline V gene are SGHKS and YYEKEE (reference sequence). This chain's CDR3 is CASSSVVTDTQYF. The CDR3 nucleotides are TGTGCCAGCAGCTCCGTCGTCACAGATACGCAGTATTTT.

The V call is TRBV7-2, the J call TRBJ2-5; a weak D match, TRBD2 (6 bases). CDR1 SGHTA and CDR2 FQGNSA come from the germline V gene. V lost 4 bases and J 2 bases, leaving 14 bases between the germline ends. The CDR3 contains 15 residues. The DNA of the CDR3 is TGTGCCAGCAGCTCCACTCGGGGACTGCAAGAGACCCAGTACTTC. This gives the protein CASSSTRGLQETQYF.

The CDR3 DNA reads TGTGCCTGGACAGAGAGGGGAGGGCCATACAATGAGCAGTTCTTC. Translation gives CAWTERGGPYNEQFF. The chain couples TRBV30 to TRBJ2-1, with 7 bases lining up with TRBD2. From germline, CDR1 is GTSNPN and CDR2 SVGIG (reference sequence). The CDR3 has 15 amino acids. Germline trimming cut 4 bases from V and 4 bases from J; bases unmatched to any gene: 10.

CDR3 sequence: CASSKAPGEKLFF. The CDR3 DNA sequence: TGTGCCAGCAGCAAGGCCCCGGGGGAAAAACTGTTTTTT. This chain connects TRBV7-9 to TRBJ1-4; D remains unclear. Germline V gene sequence: CDR1 SEHNR, CDR2 FQNEAQ (reference sequence). The CDR3 has 13 amino acids. V dropped 5 bases and J dropped 8 bases, with 12 bases sitting between them. The full variable domain, its missing parts supplied by reference TRBV7-9 and TRBJ1-4, is DTGVSQNPRHKITKRGQNVTFRCDPISEHNRLYWYRQTLGQGPEFLTYFQNEAQLEKSRLLSDRFSAERPKGSFSTLEIQRTEQGDSAMYLCASSKAPGEKLFFGSGTQLSVL.

V usage is TRBV21-1 and J usage is TRBJ2-7; the table's D call, TRBD1, has no DNA check behind it. TRBV21-1 corresponds to a pseudogene. CDR3 length: 18 amino acids. The CDR3 spells CASTLPRYRGRESYEQYF. As DNA, the CDR3 is TGTGCCAGCACCCTTCCAAGGTACAGGGGACGGGAGTCCTACGAGCAGTACTTC.

V usage is TRBV11-2 and J usage is TRBJ2-1; TRBD2 matches at 14 bases. The germline CDR1 and CDR2 sequences are SGHAT and FQNNGV. With V trimmed by 2 bases and J by 4 bases, 10 bases remained unmatched. The CDR3 is 19 amino acids. The CDR3 bases are TGTGCCAGCAGCTTATTTTTCGGGACTAGCGGGAGTGGTTACAATGAGCAGTTCTTC. This gives the protein CASSLFFGTSGSGYNEQFF. Filled out from reference TRBV11-2 and TRBJ2-1, the complete variable domain reads EAGVAQSPRYKIIEKRQSVAFWCNPISGHATLYWYQQILGQGPKLLIQFQNNGVVDDSQLPKDRFSAERLKGVDSTLKIQPAKLEDSAVYLCASSLFFGTSGSGYNEQFFGPGTRLTVL.

The chain carries TRBV28 and TRBJ2-1; 11 positions agree with TRBD2. The CDR3 has 16 residues. V shed 4 bases, J shed 8 bases, and the junction held 10 bases outside the gene matches. CDR1 is MDHEN and CDR2 is SYDVKM in the germline V gene. The CDR3 protein is CASSSSGTSGWDEQFF. Written as DNA, the CDR3 is TGTGCCAGCAGTTCCTCCGGGACTAGCGGATGGGATGAGCAGTTCTTC.

This clone was seen just once. This chain connects TRBV5-1 to TRBJ2-3; D may be TRBD2 (6 bases). Germline V lookup: CDR1 SGHRS, CDR2 YFSETQ. The ends were cut back, 2 bases at V and 0 bases at J, with 10 bases in the middle. The length of the CDR3 is 15 residues. The CDR3 region is CASSLTAGSTDTQYF. CDR3 DNA sequence: TGCGCCAGCAGCTTAACGGCGGGGAGCACAGATACGCAGTATTTT.

The CDR3 loop is CATSRVGNTGELFF. The CDR3 region has the DNA TGTGCCACCAGCAGAGTCGGGAACACCGGGGAGCTGTTTTTT. The chain combines TRBV15 with TRBJ2-2; unclear D gene. The CDR3 runs 14 residues. Trimming cost V 1 base and J 1 base, with 4 bases left between them. The germline gives CDR1 LNHNV, CDR2 YYDKDF (reference sequence).

The rearrangement links TRBV19 to TRBJ2-4; 7 bases fit TRBD2. This CDR3 has 15 amino acids. From germline, CDR1 is LNHDA and CDR2 SQIVND (reference sequence). Losses at the gene ends were 5 bases for V and 6 bases for J; bases not matched to a gene: 10. The CDR3 DNA sequence: TGTGCCAGTAGTTACCAGACAGCGGGGTTAAACATTCAGTACTTC. Amino acids: CASSYQTAGLNIQYF.

DNA of the CDR3: TGTGCCAGCAGTTCCAACTTGAACACTGAAGCTTTCTTT. It specifies CASSSNLNTEAFF. The gene calls are TRBV6-2 or TRBV6-3 and TRBJ1-1; D gene ambiguous. The germline V and J ends were trimmed by 4 bases and 0 bases, with 6 bases remaining between them. The CDR3 runs to 13 residues. Germline CDR1 reads MNHEY; CDR2 reads SVGEGT.

This rearrangement joins TRBV9 to TRBJ2-3; the D gene is possibly TRBD2 (6 bases). This CDR3 spans 16 amino acids. The V gene's germline CDR1 is SGDLS and CDR2 YYNGEE. V was pared by 4 bases and J by 0 bases, with 15 bases between. CDR3 amino acids: CASSPGRLESTDTQYF. The CDR3 DNA reads as TGTGCCAGCAGCCCCGGACGACTAGAAAGCACAGATACGCAGTATTTT.

This clone was observed a single time. J is TRBJ2-6 and V is TRBV24-1; tentatively, D is TRBD1 (5 bases). Trimming shortened V by 3 bases and J by 0 bases, and 14 bases separated the two germline ends. Germline CDR1 KGHDR, CDR2 SFDVKD. This CDR3 is 18 amino acids long. CDR3 sequence (DNA): TGTGCCACCAGTGATGGCAGGGCAAGTATCTCTGGGGCCAACGTCCTGACTTTC. It is translated as CATSDGRASISGANVLTF.

This clone was found once. This chain joins TRBV19 and TRBJ2-1, with 7 nucleotides matching TRBD1. The CDR3 length is 15 residues. Unmatched junction bases numbered 9, after V lost 6 bases and J lost 4 bases. Germline CDR1 and CDR2: LNHDA and SQIVND (reference sequence). This CDR3 reads CASRVNRGEYNEQFF. CDR3 in DNA: TGTGCCAGTAGGGTGAACAGGGGTGAGTACAATGAGCAGTTCTTC.

This clone occurred once. The chain recombines TRBV23-1 with TRBJ2-2; 8 bases match TRBD1. TRBV23-1 is an open reading frame, and its role is uncertain. J lost 4 bases, V lost 0 bases, and 13 bases had no gene match. The CDR3 has 19 residues. CDR3 in DNA: TGCGCCAGCAGTCAATCCATCCCCGCCGGGACAGGCTGCACCGGGGAGCTGTTTTTT. The encoded protein is CASSQSIPAGTGCTGELFF.

The rearrangement links TRBV10-1 to TRBJ2-1, with TRBD2 matching 7 bases. CDR3 size: 15 residues. Germline-derived CDR1 and CDR2 are WNHNN and SYGVQD (reference sequence). V was pared by 3 bases and J by 7 bases, with 9 bases of the junction left unmatched. The CDR3 DNA sequence: TGCGCCAGCAGTGACTCGCGGGAGAGTCGGAATGAGCAGTTCTTC. Translated, it gives CASSDSRESRNEQFF.

The CDR3 region is CASSPAAGGSGYTF. CDR3 DNA: TGTGCCAGCAGTCCAGCGGCCGGGGGTAGTGGCTACACCTTC. The J gene is TRBJ1-2, the V gene TRBV6-5, with D possibly matching TRBD1 (5 bases). Trimming took off 5 bases at V and 7 bases at J, with 17 bases between the two ends. The germline CDR1 and CDR2 sequences are MNHEY and SVGAGI. This CDR3 has 14 residues.

This clone was detected only a few times. The gene calls are TRBV7-9 and TRBJ1-1; 12 nucleotides align to TRBD1. With V trimmed by 4 bases and J by 11 bases, 14 bases remained unmatched. The CDR3 extends over 16 amino acids. The V gene's germline CDR1 is SEHNR and CDR2 FQNEAQ (reference sequence). The CDR3 DNA follows: TGTGCCAGCAGCTCGGGACAGGGGGCTTTTAGGCTCGGGGCTTTCTTT. Its protein is CASSSGQGAFRLGAFF. The full variable domain, with the rest looked up from reference TRBV7-9 and TRBJ1-1, is DTGVSQNPRHKITKRGQNVTFRCDPISEHNRLYWYRQTLGQGPEFLTYFQNEAQLEKSRLLSDRFSAERPKGSFSTLEIQRTEQGDSAMYLCASSSGQGAFRLGAFFGQGTRLTVV.

V gene TRBV18 combines with J gene TRBJ2-7, with 11 bases aligning to TRBD2. The V and J ends lost 3 bases and 0 bases, in that order; junction bases with no gene match: 7. CDR1 KGHSH and CDR2 LQKENI come from the germline V gene. The CDR3 loop spans 17 amino acids. Written as DNA, the CDR3 is TGTGCCAGCTCACCCTCTCAAACTAGCGGGGGCTCCTACGAGCAGTACTTC. Protein: CASSPSQTSGGSYEQYF. Together with reference TRBV18 and TRBJ2-7, the CDR3 gives the full variable domain: NAGVMQNPRHLVRRRGQEARLRCSPMKGHSHVYWYRQLPEEGLKFMVYLQKENIIDESGMPKERFSAEFPKEGPSILRIQQVVRGDSAAYFCASSPSQTSGGSYEQYFGPGTRLTVT.

This rearrangement joins TRBV18 to TRBJ2-3; possible D gene TRBD1, 6 bases. The germline V gene encodes CDR1 KGHSH and CDR2 LQKENI. Trimming removed 1 base at V and 4 bases at J, with 9 bases between. The CDR3 is 14 amino acids. CDR3 in DNA: TGTGCCAGCTCACCACGGGGGCTGGCAGATACGCAGTATTTT. This codes for CASSPRGLADTQYF.

This rearrangement joins TRBV5-4 to TRBJ2-7; 14 nucleotides match TRBD2. The V gene's germline CDR1 is SGHNT and CDR2 YYREEE (reference sequence). The trim removed 4 bases at V and 1 base at J, leaving 4 bases unmatched. The CDR3 has 16 amino acids. Written as DNA, the CDR3 is TGTGCCAGCAGCGGCGGACTAGCGGGAGGATCCTACGAGCAGTACTTC. Its translation is CASSGGLAGGSYEQYF.

Here the CDR3 reads CASSSGSGYNEQFF. In nucleotides, the CDR3 is TGTGCCAGCAGCTCCGGCAGCGGCTACAATGAGCAGTTCTTC. The chain joins TRBV11-2 to TRBJ2-1; TRBD2 might be the D (5 bases). V lost 4 bases and J lost 3, with 10 bases in between. Germline V gives CDR1 SGHAT, CDR2 FQNNGV. The CDR3 is 14 residues long.

This clone was picked up a small number of times. The rearrangement joins TRBV7-2 to TRBJ1-5; 7 bases align to TRBD1. There are 14 residues in the CDR3. CDR1 and CDR2 (germline): SGHTA, FQGNSA. V lost 5 bases to trimming and J lost 5 bases; unmatched junction nucleotides: 6. The CDR3 loop reads CASSRSGGYQPQHF. The CDR3 DNA reads TGTGCCAGCAGCCGCTCAGGGGGGTATCAGCCCCAGCATTTT.